This passage covers 31 T cell receptor beta chains from one sample sequenced in a study of T cells in tuberculosis. The assay was immunoSEQ multiplex PCR, and TCRdb's table has in-frame clones only and misses some. This sample carries nearly 35,000 clones, approximately 91% of them seen once, and the ten largest clones take 2% to 2.5%. Source material: PBMCs. Receptor source: a donor aged 10 to 29 with latent tuberculosis or without tuberculosis infection.

This chain links TRBV4-3 with TRBJ2-7; perhaps TRBD1 as D (6 bases). V lost 0 bases, J lost 5 bases, and 23 bases lay in between. The V gene's germline CDR1 is LGHNA and CDR2 YSLEER. This CDR3 spans 18 amino acids. The CDR3 loop reads CASSQDHLPGAEGNEQYF. The CDR3 DNA reads TGCGCCAGCAGCCAAGACCACCTCCCAGGGGCCGAGGGAAACGAGCAGTACTTC.

The chain combines TRBV5-1 with TRBJ1-1; 9 positions match TRBD1. V trimming: 0 bases; J trimming: 5 bases; junction bases outside the gene matches: 5. In germline, CDR1 is SGHRS, CDR2 YFSETQ. CDR3 length: 15 amino acids. The CDR3: CASSLGTGVYTEAFF. DNA for the CDR3: TGCGCCAGCAGCTTGGGGACAGGGGTCTATACTGAAGCTTTCTTT.

This clone was picked up one time. The chain is built from TRBV30 and TRBJ2-1; D might be TRBD2 (6 bases). The CDR3 is made up of 14 amino acids. Germline lookup yields CDR1 GTSNPN and CDR2 SVGIG (reference sequence). V shed 1 base and J shed 6 bases, with 13 bases lying between them. The CDR3 coding sequence is TGTGCCTGGAGTGGGGACTTAGACGTCAATGAGCAGTTCTTC. This encodes CAWSGDLDVNEQFF.

The rearrangement links TRBV6-4 to TRBJ2-1; 7 bases are shared with TRBD2. The CDR3 extends over 15 amino acids. Trimming took 5 bases from V and 1 from J; bases not matched to a gene: 5. The germline V gene encodes CDR1 MRHNA and CDR2 SNTAGT. The CDR3, as DNA: TGTGCCAGCAGTTCTAAAGCGGGATCCTACAATGAGCAGTTCTTC. The encoded protein is CASSSKAGSYNEQFF.

This chain links TRBV28 with TRBJ1-6, with 7 bases identical to TRBD1. J was trimmed by 2 bases and V by 10 bases; bases with no gene match: 17. This CDR3 spans 18 amino acids. Germline V gene data show CDR1 as MDHEN and CDR2 as SYDVKM. As DNA, the CDR3 is TGTGCCACCCTCGGCTTTCGCCAGGGGGTAACCTATAATTCACCCCTCCACTTT. Encoded protein: CATLGFRQGVTYNSPLHF.

The chain carries TRBV18 and TRBJ1-1; D remains unclear. The germline V gene encodes CDR1 KGHSH and CDR2 LQKENI. The CDR3 has 14 residues. The V gene lost 1 base and the J gene lost 5 bases, with 11 bases spanning the gap. CDR3 amino acids: CASSPLQQVTEAFF. The CDR3 nucleotides read TGTGCCAGCTCACCACTACAGCAGGTGACTGAAGCTTTCTTT.

This clone was observed once. V and J are TRBV28 and TRBJ1-2; possible D gene TRBD1, 6 bases. This CDR3 has 14 amino acids. Germline V gene lookup returns CDR1 MDHEN and CDR2 SYDVKM. Trimming stripped 6 bases from V and 2 bases from J, with 13 bases between. This CDR3 reads CASRYGTGNYGYTF. The CDR3 nucleotides are TGTGCCAGCAGATACGGTACAGGGAACTATGGCTACACCTTC.

The chain combines TRBV10-3 with TRBJ2-7, with D maybe TRBD1 (5 bases). This CDR3 contains 13 residues. V shed 6 bases and J shed 2 bases, with 11 bases lying between them. The V gene's germline CDR1 is ENHRY and CDR2 SYGVKD. The CDR3: CAIREDTAYEQYF. The CDR3 region has the DNA TGTGCCATCAGAGAGGACACAGCCTACGAGCAGTACTTC.

The chain is built from TRBV4-3 and TRBJ2-5; the match to TRBD2 covers 7 bases. V trimming: 4 bases; J trimming: 4 bases; junction bases outside the gene matches: 18. Germline CDR1 reads LGHNA; CDR2 reads YSLEER. This CDR3 contains 18 residues. CDR3 coding DNA: TGCGCCAGCAGCCTAAGTGGTGTGTGGGGGAGGGGCGCAGAGACCCAGTACTTC. This translates into CASSLSGVWGRGAETQYF.

The DNA for the CDR3 is TGTGCCAGCAGTTTCGACAGCTACGAGCAGTACTTC. It translates to CASSFDSYEQYF. V gene TRBV28 combines with J gene TRBJ2-7; D might be TRBD1 (5 bases). This CDR3 comprises 12 residues. The germline V gene encodes CDR1 MDHEN and CDR2 SYDVKM. Trimming shortened V by 3 bases and J by 3 bases, and 6 bases separated the two germline ends.

This rearrangement joins TRBV19 to TRBJ2-3; TRBD1 matches 10 bases. The CDR3 runs to 15 residues. The V and J ends lost 3 bases and 3 bases, in that order; junction bases with no gene match: 3. The germline CDR1 and CDR2 sequences are LNHDA and SQIVND (reference sequence). CDR3 residues: CASSIRDRGTDTQYF. CDR3 nucleotide sequence: TGTGCCAGTAGTATTAGGGACAGGGGTACAGATACGCAGTATTTT.

This chain links TRBV6-1 with TRBJ1-1; 9 bases match TRBD1. The germline CDR1 and CDR2 sequences are MNHNS and SASEGT. With V trimmed by 1 base and J by 4 bases, 7 bases remained unmatched. The length of the CDR3 is 16 residues. The CDR3 here is CASSEVETGGSTEAFF. The CDR3 DNA reads TGTGCCAGCAGTGAAGTAGAGACAGGGGGAAGCACTGAAGCTTTCTTT.

DNA for the CDR3: TGTGCCAGCAGCCTAACCGACAGCCCCCAGGAGAAACTGTTTTTT. It specifies CASSLTDSPQEKLFF. The rearrangement uses TRBV7-7 and TRBJ1-4; D perhaps matches TRBD1 (5 bases). Trimming cost V 5 bases and J 11 bases, with 21 bases left between them. Germline V lookup: CDR1 SSHAT, CDR2 FNYEAQ (reference sequence). This CDR3 is 15 amino acids long.

This chain joins TRBV7-7 and TRBJ2-3; a weak D match, TRBD2 (6 bases). V lost 5 bases, J lost 0 bases, and 12 bases lay in between. The CDR3 consists of 15 residues. CDR1 is SSHAT and CDR2 is FNYEAQ in the germline V gene (reference sequence). The CDR3 coding sequence is TGTGCCAGCAGCCGGGGGACCGTTAGCACAGATACGCAGTATTTT. Its translation is CASSRGTVSTDTQYF. The full variable domain, rest sourced from reference TRBV7-7 and TRBJ2-3, is GAGVSQSPRYKVTKRGQDVTLRCDPISSHATLYWYQQALGQGPEFLTYFNYEAQPDKSGLPSDRFSAERPEGSISTLTIQRTEQRDSAMYRCASSRGTVSTDTQYFGPGTRLTVL.

CDR3 DNA sequence: TGTGCCAGCAGTCCTACCTCAGGGGTCCGGGACAATGAGCAGTTCTTC. This sequence encodes CASSPTSGVRDNEQFF. This rearrangement joins TRBV9 to TRBJ2-1, with D perhaps TRBD1 (6 bases). The V end was cut by 5 bases, the J end by 5 bases, with 20 bases between. This CDR3 is built from 16 residues. CDR1 and CDR2 from the germline V gene are SGDLS and YYNGEE.

This clone was counted a single time. At one end the junction does not follow the germline gene, possibly because of a read error. The chain is built from TRBV7-2 and TRBJ2-7; D possibly corresponds to TRBD2 (6 bases). This CDR3 is built from 15 residues. The germline V gene has CDR1 SGHTA and CDR2 FQGNSA. For the CDR3, the DNA is TGTGCCGGCAGCCATCCGGGACTTCAAACCTACGAGCAGTACTTC. It specifies CAGSHPGLQTYEQYF.

J is TRBJ2-7 and V is TRBV21-1; the table names TRBD1, a call not compared with the DNA. TRBV21-1 is described as a pseudogene. CDR3 size: 13 residues. CDR3 coding DNA: TGTGCCAGCCCTCGGACAAGGACCTACGAGCAGTACTTC. It translates to CASPRTRTYEQYF.

This clone was detected once. This chain links TRBV7-9 with TRBJ2-1, with 8 bases that match TRBD1. Germline CDR1 and CDR2: SEHNR and FQNEAQ (reference sequence). The junction had 10 bases not matched to a gene; V was cut back by 4 bases and J by 8 bases. The length of the CDR3 is 15 residues. In DNA, the CDR3 is TGTGCCAGCAGCTCTATTCCGGACAGGGTTGATGAGCAGTTCTTC. It translates to CASSSIPDRVDEQFF.

V usage is TRBV27 and J usage is TRBJ1-2; D unresolved. This CDR3 spans 13 amino acids. Germline V CDR1 and CDR2: MNHEY, SMNVEV (reference sequence). V dropped 3 bases and J dropped 5 bases, with 10 bases sitting between them. CDR3 region: CASSLGSEYGYTF. The CDR3 DNA reads as TGTGCCAGCAGTTTGGGCTCTGAATATGGCTACACCTTC.

The rearrangement uses TRBV5-8 and TRBJ2-7; 12 positions match TRBD1. CDR1 SGHTS and CDR2 YDEGEE come from the germline V gene. This CDR3 comprises 14 residues. The V gene end was trimmed by 3 bases and the J gene end by 6 bases; junction bases not matched to a gene: 4. Here the CDR3 DNA reads TGTGCCAGCAGCTGGGACAGGGGGCGATTCGAGCAGTACTTC. Translating gives CASSWDRGRFEQYF.

This rearrangement joins TRBV5-4 to TRBJ2-3, with 10 bases fitting TRBD2. The CDR3 loop spans 17 amino acids. Germline values: CDR1 SGHNT, CDR2 YYREEE (reference sequence). The V segment lost 4 bases and the J segment 2 bases; nucleotides outside the gene matches: 10. For the CDR3, the DNA is TGTGCCAGCAGCCCCCTGGCTAGCGGGGGTAACACAGATACGCAGTATTTT. Translation gives CASSPLASGGNTDTQYF.

This clone was observed a handful of times. CDR3 in amino acids: CASSAGTSGYEQYF. The CDR3 DNA reads TGCGCCAGCAGCGCCGGGACTAGCGGCTACGAGCAGTACTTC. This chain uses TRBV5-1 with TRBJ2-7; 11 positions match TRBD2. CDR1 and CDR2 from the germline V gene are SGHRS and YFSETQ. Trimming cost V 4 bases and J 3 bases; bases outside gene matches: 3. This CDR3 comprises 14 residues. Supplemented by reference TRBV5-1 and TRBJ2-7, the full variable domain reads KAGVTQTPRYLIKTRGQQVTLSCSPISGHRSVSWYQQTPGQGLQFLFEYFSETQRNKGNFPGRFSGRQFSNSRSEMNVSTLELGDSALYLCASSAGTSGYEQYFGPGTRLTVT.

The J gene is TRBJ1-2, the V gene TRBV19; weak D call: TRBD1 (5 bases). The CDR3 has 12 amino acids. V lost 3 bases and J lost 8, with 10 bases in between. Germline V gene data show CDR1 as LNHDA and CDR2 as SQIVND (reference sequence). For the CDR3, the DNA is TGTGCCAGTAGTATTCAGGGCGTAGGCTACACCTTC. Translating it yields CASSIQGVGYTF.

This clone was detected once. The rearrangement uses TRBV29-1 and TRBJ1-2; 9 nucleotides align to TRBD1. The CDR3 totals 17 residues. Per the germline V gene, CDR1 is SQVTM and CDR2 is ANQGSEA. Unmatched junction bases numbered 15, after V lost 6 bases and J lost 1 base. The CDR3 here is CSVLLQSTGGYNYGYTF. The CDR3 bases are TGCAGCGTCCTACTACAGTCGACAGGGGGGTATAACTATGGCTACACCTTC. The variable domain in full, with the rest retrieved from reference TRBV29-1 and TRBJ1-2, is SAVISQKPSRDICQRGTSLTIQCQVDSQVTMMFWYRQQPGQSLTLIATANQGSEATYESGFVIDKFPISRPNLTFSTLTVSNMSPEDSSIYLCSVLLQSTGGYNYGYTFGSGTRLTVV.

The J gene is TRBJ2-1, the V gene TRBV28, with 12 positions matching TRBD2. Trimming took 5 bases from V and 7 from J; bases not matched to a gene: 6. The length of the CDR3 is 15 residues. Germline assignment: CDR1 MDHEN and CDR2 SYDVKM. CDR3 amino acids: CASSQTSGSFNEQFF. CDR3 nucleotide sequence: TGTGCCAGCAGTCAGACTAGCGGGAGCTTTAATGAGCAGTTCTTC.

V is TRBV4-2 and J is TRBJ2-7; D possibly corresponds to TRBD2 (5 bases). The CDR3 runs 16 residues. The germline V and J ends were trimmed by 0 bases and 2 bases, with 14 bases remaining between them. CDR1 is LGHNA, CDR2 YNFKEQ, per germline. The CDR3 bases are TGTGCCAGCAGCCAAGAATGGGGAGACTCGACCTACGAGCAGTACTTC. Its protein is CASSQEWGDSTYEQYF.

This chain uses TRBV19 with TRBJ1-5, with TRBD1 as a possible D gene (5 bases). Trimming stripped 3 bases from V and 6 bases from J, with 6 bases between. The CDR3 sequence is 12 residues long. Per germline, CDR1 LNHDA and CDR2 SQIVND (reference sequence). The CDR3 DNA is TGTGCCAGTAGTATTGGGGCTCAGCCCCAGCATTTT. This codes for CASSIGAQPQHF.

The chain is built from TRBV28 and TRBJ1-5; a weak D match, TRBD1 (6 bases). The V and J ends lost 1 base and 7 bases respectively, with 17 bases between them. CDR3 length: 16 amino acids. Germline V gene sequence: CDR1 MDHEN, CDR2 SYDVKM. This CDR3 reads CASSLLAPEDSQPQHF. The DNA for the CDR3 is TGTGCCAGCAGTTTATTAGCCCCCGAGGACAGCCAGCCCCAGCATTTT.

The genes are TRBV4-3 and TRBJ2-7; 11 positions agree with TRBD2. After removal of 4 bases from V and 2 bases from J, the junction contained 7 bases not matched to a gene. This CDR3 contains 16 residues. In germline, CDR1 is LGHNA, CDR2 YSLEER. The CDR3 reads CASSRKLAGDPYEQYF. The DNA for the CDR3 is TGCGCCAGCAGCCGCAAACTAGCGGGAGATCCCTACGAGCAGTACTTC.

V and J are TRBV5-4 and TRBJ1-4, with TRBD1 identical over 9 bases. J gave up 11 bases and V 4 bases, and 6 bases lay outside the gene matches. CDR1 is SGHNT and CDR2 is YYREEE in the germline V gene (reference sequence). This CDR3 has 13 residues. DNA for the CDR3: TGTGCCAGCAGCCTGGACAGGGGCGGGAAACTGTTTTTT. Protein: CASSLDRGGKLFF.

The rearrangement links TRBV14 to TRBJ1-2; D may be TRBD1 (5 bases). In germline, CDR1 is SGHDN, CDR2 FVKESK. The CDR3 spans 15 residues. V dropped 8 bases and J dropped 8 bases, with 24 bases sitting between them. The CDR3 bases are TGTGCCAGCTCCATAAAGGGGTCTCAGGCGAAGGGCTACACCTTC. This encodes CASSIKGSQAKGYTF.